Listed below are T cell receptor beta chains from one sample, sequenced in a study of T cell responses to AZD1222 COVID-19 vaccine. Assay used: immunoSEQ multiplex PCR; TCRdb lists only in-frame clones, some missing. The data contain roughly 77,000 clones, 90% to 95% of them singletons. The sequencing here drew on peripheral blood, taken on day 0 of MenACWY control vaccination. The receptors were gathered from an adult in good health. The CDR3 runs from the conserved cysteine through the conserved F or W. The D gene is left open where the match is weak. Clone size is stated in some rows and not others, as once, few, many or a class when expanded.

J gene	V gene	clone size	D gene	CDR3 DNA	CDR3 protein
TRBJ1-3	TRBV7-2	once	-	TGTGCCAGCAGCCTACAGCCGAGCTCTGGAAACACCATATATTTT	CASSLQPSSGNTIYF
TRBJ2-3	TRBV7-3	-	TRBD2	TGTGCCAGCAGCTTAAAAGCGGGAGCAGATACGCAGTATTTT	CASSLKAGADTQYF
TRBJ2-7	TRBV19	-	TRBD1	TGTGCCAGTAGTTTCGGGACAGGGGGGCTTCCCTACGAGCAGTACTTC	CASSFGTGGLPYEQYF
TRBJ2-7	TRBV10-1	few	TRBD2	TGCGCCAGCAGTGCGGGACTAGCGGGAGAACTCGAGCAGTACTTC	CASSAGLAGELEQYF
TRBJ1-6	TRBV7-2	-	-	TGTGCCAGCAGCTTAGACAGGGCGGTTATAACCCTCCACTTT	CASSLDRAVITLHF
TRBJ2-4	TRBV7-8	-	TRBD2	TGTGCCAGCAGCTTAAGGACTAGCGGGGGGGTTGACAAAAACATTCAGTACTTC	CASSLRTSGGVDKNIQYF
TRBJ2-1	TRBV5-1	-	-	TGCGCCAGCAGCTGGCTGGGGGTGGGTTCCTACAATGAGCAGTTCTTC	CASSWLGVGSYNEQFF
TRBJ2-7	TRBV28	-	-	TGTGCCAGCAGTTGGGACTTTGCCTACGAGCAGTACTTC	CASSWDFAYEQYF
TRBJ2-3	TRBV7-2	-	TRBD2	TGTGCCAGCAGCTTATATCCTAGCGGAACAGATACGCAGTATTTT	CASSLYPSGTDTQYF
TRBJ1-1	TRBV30	-	-	TGTGCCTGGAACAGAAAGGAAATTGAAGCTTTCTTT	CAWNRKEIEAFF